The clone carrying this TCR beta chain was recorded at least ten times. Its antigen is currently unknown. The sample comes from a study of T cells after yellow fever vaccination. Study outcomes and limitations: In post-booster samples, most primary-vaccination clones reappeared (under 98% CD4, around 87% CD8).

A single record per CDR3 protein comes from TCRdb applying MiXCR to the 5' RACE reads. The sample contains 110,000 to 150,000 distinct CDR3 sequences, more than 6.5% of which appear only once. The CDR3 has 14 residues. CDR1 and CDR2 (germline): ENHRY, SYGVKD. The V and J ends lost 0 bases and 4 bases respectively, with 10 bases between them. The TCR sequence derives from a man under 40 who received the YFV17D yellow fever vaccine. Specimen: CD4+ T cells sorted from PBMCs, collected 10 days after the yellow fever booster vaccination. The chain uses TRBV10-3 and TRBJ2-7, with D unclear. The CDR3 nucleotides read TGTGCCATCAGTGAGTCCCAGGAACGTTACGAGCAGTACTTC. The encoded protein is CAISESQERYEQYF.